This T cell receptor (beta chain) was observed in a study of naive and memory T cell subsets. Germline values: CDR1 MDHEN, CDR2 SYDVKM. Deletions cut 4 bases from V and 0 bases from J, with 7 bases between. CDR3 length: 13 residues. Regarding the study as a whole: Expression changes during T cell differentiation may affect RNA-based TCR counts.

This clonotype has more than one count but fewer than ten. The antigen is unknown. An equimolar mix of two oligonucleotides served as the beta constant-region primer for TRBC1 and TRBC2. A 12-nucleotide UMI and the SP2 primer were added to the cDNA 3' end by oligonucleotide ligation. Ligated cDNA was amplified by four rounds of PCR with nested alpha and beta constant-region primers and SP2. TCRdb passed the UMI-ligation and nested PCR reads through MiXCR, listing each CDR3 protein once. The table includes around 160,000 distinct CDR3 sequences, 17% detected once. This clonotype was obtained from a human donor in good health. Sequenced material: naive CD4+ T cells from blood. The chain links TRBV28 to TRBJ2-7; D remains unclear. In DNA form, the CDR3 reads TGTGCCAGCAGTTCGACACACTCCTACGAGCAGTACTTC. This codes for CASSSTHSYEQYF. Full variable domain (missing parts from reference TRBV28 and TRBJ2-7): DVKVTQSSRYLVKRTGEKVFLECVQDMDHENMFWYRQDPGLGLRLIYFSYDVKMKEKGDIPEGYSVSREKKERFSLILESASTNQTSMYLCASSSTHSYEQYFGPGTRLTVT.